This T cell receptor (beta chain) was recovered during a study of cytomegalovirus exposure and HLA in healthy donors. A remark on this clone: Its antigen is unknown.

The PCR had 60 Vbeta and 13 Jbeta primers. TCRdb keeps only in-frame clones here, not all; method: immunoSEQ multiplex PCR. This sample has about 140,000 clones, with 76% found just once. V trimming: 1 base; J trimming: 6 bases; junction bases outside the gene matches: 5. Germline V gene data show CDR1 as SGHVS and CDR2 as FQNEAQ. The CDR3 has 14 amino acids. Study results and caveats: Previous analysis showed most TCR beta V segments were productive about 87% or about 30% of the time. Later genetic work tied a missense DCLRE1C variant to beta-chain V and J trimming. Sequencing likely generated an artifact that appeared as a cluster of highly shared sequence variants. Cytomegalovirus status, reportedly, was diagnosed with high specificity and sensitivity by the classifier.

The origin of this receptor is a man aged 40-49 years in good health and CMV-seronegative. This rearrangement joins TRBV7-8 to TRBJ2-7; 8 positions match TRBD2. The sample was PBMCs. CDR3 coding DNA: TGTGCCAGCAGCTTAGGAGCGGGGGTGCGCGAGCAGTACTTC. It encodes CASSLGAGVREQYF.